This T cell receptor (beta chain) comes out of a study of T cell responses to AZD1222 COVID-19 vaccine. Profiling relied on immunoSEQ multiplex PCR, and the TCRdb table lists in-frame clones only, not all of them. The data show about 180,000 clones, around 89% seen once. V trimming: 0 bases; J trimming: 5 bases; junction bases outside the gene matches: 9. CDR3 length equals 16 residues. Germline V gene lookup returns CDR1 KGHSH and CDR2 LQKENI. Sample: peripheral blood, taken 28 days after the second dose of the MenACWY control vaccine. This TCR derives from an adult who received the MenACWY meningococcal vaccine as a control. The V and J genes are TRBV18 and TRBJ2-5; 7 bases fit TRBD1. CDR3 loop: CASSPPRGGFKETQYF. In nucleotides, the CDR3 is TGTGCCAGCTCACCACCCCGAGGGGGCTTCAAGGAGACCCAGTACTTC.